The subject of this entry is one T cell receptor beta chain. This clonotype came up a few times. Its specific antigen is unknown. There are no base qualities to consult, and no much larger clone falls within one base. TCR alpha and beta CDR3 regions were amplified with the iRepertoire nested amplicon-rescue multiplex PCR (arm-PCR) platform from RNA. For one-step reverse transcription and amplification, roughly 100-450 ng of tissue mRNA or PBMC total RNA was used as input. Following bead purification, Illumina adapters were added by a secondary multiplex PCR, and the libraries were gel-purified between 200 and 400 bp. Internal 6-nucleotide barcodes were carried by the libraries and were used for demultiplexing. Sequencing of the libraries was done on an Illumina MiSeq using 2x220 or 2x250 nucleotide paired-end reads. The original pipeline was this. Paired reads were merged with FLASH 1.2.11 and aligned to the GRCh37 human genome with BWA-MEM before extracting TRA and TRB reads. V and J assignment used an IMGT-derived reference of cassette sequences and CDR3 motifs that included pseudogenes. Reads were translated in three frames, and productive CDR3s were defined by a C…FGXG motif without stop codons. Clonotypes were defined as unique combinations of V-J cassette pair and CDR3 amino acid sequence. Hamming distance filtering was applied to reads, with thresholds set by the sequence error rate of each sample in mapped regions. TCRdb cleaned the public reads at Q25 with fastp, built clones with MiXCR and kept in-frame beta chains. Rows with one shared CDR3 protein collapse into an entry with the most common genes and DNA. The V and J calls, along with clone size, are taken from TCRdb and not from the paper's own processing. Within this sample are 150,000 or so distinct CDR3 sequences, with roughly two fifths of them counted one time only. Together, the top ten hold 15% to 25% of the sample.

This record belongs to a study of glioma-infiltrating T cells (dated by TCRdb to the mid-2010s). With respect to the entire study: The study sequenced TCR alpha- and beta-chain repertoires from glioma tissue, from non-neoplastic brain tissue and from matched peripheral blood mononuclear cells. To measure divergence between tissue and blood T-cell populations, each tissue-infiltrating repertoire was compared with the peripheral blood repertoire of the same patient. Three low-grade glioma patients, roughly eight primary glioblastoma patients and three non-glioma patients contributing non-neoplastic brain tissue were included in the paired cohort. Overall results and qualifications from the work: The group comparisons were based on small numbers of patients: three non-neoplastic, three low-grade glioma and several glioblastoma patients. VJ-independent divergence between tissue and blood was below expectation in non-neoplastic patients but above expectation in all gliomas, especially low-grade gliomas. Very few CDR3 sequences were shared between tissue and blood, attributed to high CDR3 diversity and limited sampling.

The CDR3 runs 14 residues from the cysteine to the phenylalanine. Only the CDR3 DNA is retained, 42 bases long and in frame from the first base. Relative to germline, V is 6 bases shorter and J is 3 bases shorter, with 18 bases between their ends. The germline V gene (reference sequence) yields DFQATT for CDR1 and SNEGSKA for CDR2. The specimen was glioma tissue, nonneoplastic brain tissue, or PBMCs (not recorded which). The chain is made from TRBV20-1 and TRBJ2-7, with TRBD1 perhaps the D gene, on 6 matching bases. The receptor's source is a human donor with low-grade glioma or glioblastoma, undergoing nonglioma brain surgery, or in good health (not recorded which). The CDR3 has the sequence CSAPGDTIVYEQYF. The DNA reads TGCAGTGCCCCCGGGGACACCATCGTCTACGAGCAGTACTTC.